The text below deals with one T cell receptor (beta chain). The antigen is not known. This sample is drawn from a study of graft-versus-host responses after intestinal transplantation. Whole-study context: Transplants given to recipients were multivisceral, liver-intestinal, or isolated intestinal. Notes on the study in general: Patients who carried graft-donor T cell macrochimerism also had high graft-versus-host to host-versus-graft clonal ratios in their allografts. Marrow from the recipient contained GvH clones, some of which had appeared first in ileum or blood. Levels of circulating GvH clones at their peak were associated with early post-transplant HvG declines.

Sequencing used immunoSEQ multiplex PCR; TCRdb keeps in-frame clones, though not all of them. The table shows tens of thousands of clones, with 85% to 90% occurring only once. This CDR3 contains 16 residues. Germline values: CDR1 MNHNS, CDR2 SASEGT. Trimming removed 4 bases from V and 4 bases from J, with 16 bases in between. This chain links TRBV6-1 with TRBJ2-2; D is perhaps TRBD2 (5 bases). The specimen was unstimulated CD8+ T cells sorted from spleen or lymph node cells, collected before transplant. The sequence came from a human donor who was the organ donor for an intestinal transplant. For the CDR3, the DNA is TGTGCCAGCAGTGCTGTACCTACCGGAGGCACCGGGGAGCTGTTTTTT. It is translated as CASSAVPTGGTGELFF.